These T cell receptor beta chains were read from a single sample in a study of blood T cell repertoires in COVID-19. TCRdb keeps only in-frame clones here, not all; method: immunoSEQ multiplex PCR. The top ten hold 1.4% to 1.5% of the sample, which has 60,000 to 70,000 clones, 80% to 90% seen once. The sequenced material came from peripheral blood. The receptors derive from a woman in her sixties with acute or convalescent COVID-19. Both conserved end residues are part of each CDR3. Each record gives: clone size, V gene, J gene, D gene, CDR3 protein, CDR3 DNA. The D gene is left open where the match is weak. Rows may omit the clone size; those that give it use once, few, many or a size class.

abundance: .; v_gene: TRBV7-9; j_gene: TRBJ1-2; d_gene: .; CDR3aa: CASSSGGHGPGLGYTF; CDR3nt: TGTGCCAGCAGCTCCGGGGGTCATGGGCCAGGTTTAGGCTACACCTTC
abundance: once; v_gene: TRBV7-3; j_gene: TRBJ2-2; d_gene: .; CDR3aa: CASSFGRGNTGELFF; CDR3nt: TGTGCCAGCAGCTTCGGCAGGGGGAACACCGGGGAGCTGTTTTTT
abundance: once; v_gene: TRBV2; j_gene: TRBJ2-6; d_gene: .; CDR3aa: CASSGNRAGANVLTF; CDR3nt: TGTGCCAGCAGTGGCAACAGGGCTGGGGCCAACGTCCTGACTTTC
abundance: .; v_gene: TRBV9; j_gene: TRBJ2-1; d_gene: TRBD2; CDR3aa: CASSARLAGSYNEQFF; CDR3nt: TGTGCCAGCAGCGCCCGACTAGCGGGCTCCTACAATGAGCAGTTCTTC
abundance: .; v_gene: TRBV2; j_gene: TRBJ2-7; d_gene: .; CDR3aa: CASSTEGPYEQYF; CDR3nt: TGTGCCAGCTCAACAGAGGGTCCCTACGAGCAGTACTTC
abundance: .; v_gene: TRBV5-1; j_gene: TRBJ1-6; d_gene: .; CDR3aa: CASSRQDNSPLHF; CDR3nt: TGCGCCAGCAGTCGGCAGGATAATTCACCCCTCCACTTT
abundance: .; v_gene: TRBV12-5; j_gene: TRBJ1-3; d_gene: .; CDR3aa: CASGGDGGRNTIYF; CDR3nt: TGTGCTAGTGGTGGGGATGGGGGCCGAAACACCATATATTTT
abundance: once; v_gene: TRBV7-3; j_gene: TRBJ1-2; d_gene: TRBD1; CDR3aa: CASSSSTGVKGGYTF; CDR3nt: TGTGCCAGCAGCTCGTCGACAGGGGTTAAAGGTGGCTACACCTTC
abundance: .; v_gene: TRBV9; j_gene: TRBJ2-3; d_gene: .; CDR3aa: CASSVATLADTQYF; CDR3nt: TGTGCCAGCAGCGTAGCTACTTTAGCAGATACGCAGTATTTT
abundance: .; v_gene: TRBV5-4; j_gene: TRBJ1-1; d_gene: TRBD1; CDR3aa: CASSVNTGGGTEAFF; CDR3nt: TGTGCCAGCAGCGTAAACACAGGGGGCGGAACTGAAGCTTTCTTT
abundance: .; v_gene: TRBV18; j_gene: TRBJ1-1; d_gene: .; CDR3aa: CASSLMTVMNTEAFF; CDR3nt: TGTGCCAGCTCACTAATGACAGTAATGAACACTGAAGCTTTCTTT
abundance: .; v_gene: TRBV5-6; j_gene: TRBJ2-7; d_gene: .; CDR3aa: CASSLRIGPRYEQYF; CDR3nt: TGTGCCAGCAGCTTGCGCATCGGTCCCCGCTACGAGCAGTACTTC
abundance: .; v_gene: TRBV24-1; j_gene: TRBJ2-3; d_gene: TRBD2; CDR3aa: CATSPGLAGADTQYF; CDR3nt: TGTGCCACCAGTCCAGGACTAGCGGGAGCAGATACGCAGTATTTT
abundance: .; v_gene: TRBV18; j_gene: TRBJ1-1; d_gene: TRBD1; CDR3aa: CASSPIRSGQGNTEAFF; CDR3nt: TGTGCCAGCTCACCGATCAGATCGGGACAGGGGAACACTGAAGCTTTCTTT
abundance: .; v_gene: TRBV30; j_gene: TRBJ1-5; d_gene: .; CDR3aa: CAWSPGDWYGDQPQHF; CDR3nt: TGTGCCTGGAGTCCAGGGGATTGGTATGGTGATCAGCCCCAGCATTTT
abundance: .; v_gene: TRBV5-1; j_gene: TRBJ2-1; d_gene: TRBD1; CDR3aa: CASSIRTGQGSYEQFF; CDR3nt: TGCGCCAGCAGCATACGAACGGGACAGGGTTCGTATGAGCAGTTCTTC